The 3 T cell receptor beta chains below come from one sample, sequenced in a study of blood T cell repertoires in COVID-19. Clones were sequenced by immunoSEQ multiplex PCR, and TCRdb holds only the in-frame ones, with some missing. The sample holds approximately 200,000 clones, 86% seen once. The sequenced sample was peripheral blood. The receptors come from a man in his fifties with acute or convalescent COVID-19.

The CDR3 region has the DNA TGCGCCAGCAGCTTGGGTCCCGGGACAGGGAACTATGGCTACACCTTC. Its protein product is CASSLGPGTGNYGYTF. The V call is TRBV5-1, the J call TRBJ1-2; TRBD1 aligns across 9 bases. With 0 bases clipped from V and 2 bases from J, the junction kept 5 bases outside the gene matches. Germline CDR1 SGHRS, CDR2 YFSETQ. This CDR3 is 16 amino acids long.

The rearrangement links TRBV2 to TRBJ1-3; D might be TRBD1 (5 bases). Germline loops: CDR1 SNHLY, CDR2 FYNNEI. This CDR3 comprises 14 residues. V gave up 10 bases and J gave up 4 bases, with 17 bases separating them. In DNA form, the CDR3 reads TGTGCCATCGCCGGGAGCCCAGGGGGAAACACCATATATTTT. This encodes CAIAGSPGGNTIYF.

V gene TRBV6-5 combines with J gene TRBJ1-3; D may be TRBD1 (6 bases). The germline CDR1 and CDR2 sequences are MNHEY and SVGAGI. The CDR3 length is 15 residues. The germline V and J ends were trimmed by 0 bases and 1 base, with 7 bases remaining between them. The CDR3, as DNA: TGTGCCAGCAGTTACTCCACAGGGTCTGGAAACACCATATATTTT. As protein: CASSYSTGSGNTIYF.